Sequencing of this T cell receptor (beta chain) was carried out in a study of shared T cell receptors in the human thymus. This clone has a single count. V lost 5 bases, J lost 1 base, and 8 bases lay in between. There are 13 residues in the CDR3. The germline V gene encodes CDR1 LGHNT and CDR2 FRNRAP. Libraries were prepared by immunoSEQ multiplex PCR; TCRdb keeps only in-frame clonotypes and omits some of them. The sample has about 660,000 clones; approximately 88% are singletons. These sequences were also reported in another study, on human thymus T cells. From that paper: Healthy Finnish infants undergoing corrective surgery for congenital heart defects provided the donor material. Thymus pieces cut out during corrective heart surgery were the tissue that was used. Within thymic and blood repertoires, V and J gene usage appeared to be biased. What related research reported was that thymic repertoires overlapped highly among unrelated individuals.

The J gene is TRBJ1-1, the V gene TRBV12-5; unclear D gene. The specimen sequenced was thymocytes. This TCR was recovered from a boy younger than two with a congenital heart defect. As DNA, the CDR3 is TGTGCTAGTGGTAACAGTAGGAACACTGAAGCTTTCTTT. This gives the protein CASGNSRNTEAFF. Combining the CDR3 with reference TRBV12-5 and TRBJ1-1 gives the whole variable domain DARVTQTPRHKVTEMGQEVTMRCQPILGHNTVFWYRQTMMQGLELLAYFRNRAPLDDSGMPKDRFSAEMPDATLATLKIQPSEPRDSAVYFCASGNSRNTEAFFGQGTRLTVV.